This TCR beta chain was identified in a study of OX40 agonist ivuxolimab in advanced cancers. About this clone: What it binds is not known.

Broader study findings: Clonal expansion by week 6 occurred in CD4+ and CD8+ blood T cells (at 0.1 to 3.0 mg/kg).

TCRdb's copy holds only in-frame clones and misses some; the assay was immunoSEQ multiplex PCR. The sample includes 55,000 to 75,000 clones, roughly nine tenths seen only once; the top ten take approximately 1.3%. Sequenced here: CD4+ or CD8+ T cells sorted from blood, sampled in a trial of the OX40 agonist ivuxolimab. This receptor was obtained from an adult with an advanced solid tumor such as melanoma, head and neck, liver or kidney cancer.

CDR3 sequence: CASTGLANEKLFF. CDR3 sequence (DNA): TGTGCCAGCACAGGGTTAGCTAATGAAAAACTGTTTTTT. This rearrangement joins TRBV19 to TRBJ1-4; the D gene is possibly TRBD1 (6 bases). The CDR3 totals 13 residues. Germline CDR1 LNHDA, CDR2 SQIVND (reference sequence). With 9 bases removed from V and 3 bases from J, the gap between germline ends came to 11 bases. The complete variable domain, with remaining parts taken from reference TRBV19 and TRBJ1-4, reads DGGITQSPKYLFRKEGQNVTLSCEQNLNHDAMYWYRQDPGQGLRLIYYSQIVNDFQKGDIAEGYSVSREKKESFPLTVTSAQKNPTAFYLCASTGLANEKLFFGSGTQLSVL.